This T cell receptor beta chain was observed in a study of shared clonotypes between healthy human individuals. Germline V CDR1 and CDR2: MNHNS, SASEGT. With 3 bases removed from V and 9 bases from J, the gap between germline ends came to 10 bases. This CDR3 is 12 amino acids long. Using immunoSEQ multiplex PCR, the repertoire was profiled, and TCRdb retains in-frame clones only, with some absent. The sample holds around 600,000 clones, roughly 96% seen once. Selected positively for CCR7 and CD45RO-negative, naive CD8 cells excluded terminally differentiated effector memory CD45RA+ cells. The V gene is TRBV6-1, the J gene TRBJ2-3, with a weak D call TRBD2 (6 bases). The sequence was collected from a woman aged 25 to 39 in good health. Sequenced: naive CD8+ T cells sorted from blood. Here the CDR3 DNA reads TGTGCCAGCAGTGACCTAGCGAGAACGCAGTATTTT. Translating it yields CASSDLARTQYF.